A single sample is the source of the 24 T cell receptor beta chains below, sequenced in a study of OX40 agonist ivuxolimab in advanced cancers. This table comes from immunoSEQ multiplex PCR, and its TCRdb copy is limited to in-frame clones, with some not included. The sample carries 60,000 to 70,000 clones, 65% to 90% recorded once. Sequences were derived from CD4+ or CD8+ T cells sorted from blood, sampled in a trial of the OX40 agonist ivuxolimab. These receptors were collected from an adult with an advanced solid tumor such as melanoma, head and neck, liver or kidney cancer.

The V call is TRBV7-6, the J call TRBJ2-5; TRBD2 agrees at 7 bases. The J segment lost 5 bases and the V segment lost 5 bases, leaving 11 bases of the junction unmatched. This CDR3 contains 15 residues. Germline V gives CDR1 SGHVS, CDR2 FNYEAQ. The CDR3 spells CASSRDYGGGETQYF. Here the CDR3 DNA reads TGTGCCAGCAGCCGGGACTACGGGGGTGGGGAGACCCAGTACTTC.

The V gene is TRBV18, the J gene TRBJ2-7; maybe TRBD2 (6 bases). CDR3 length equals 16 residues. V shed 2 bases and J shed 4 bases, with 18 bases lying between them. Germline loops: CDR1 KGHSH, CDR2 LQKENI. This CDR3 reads CASSPGAGLAFYEQYF. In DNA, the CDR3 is TGTGCCAGCTCACCAGGGGCGGGTCTAGCGTTTTACGAGCAGTACTTC. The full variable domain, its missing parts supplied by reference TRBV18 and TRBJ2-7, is NAGVMQNPRHLVRRRGQEARLRCSPMKGHSHVYWYRQLPEEGLKFMVYLQKENIIDESGMPKERFSAEFPKEGPSILRIQQVVRGDSAAYFCASSPGAGLAFYEQYFGPGTRLTVT.

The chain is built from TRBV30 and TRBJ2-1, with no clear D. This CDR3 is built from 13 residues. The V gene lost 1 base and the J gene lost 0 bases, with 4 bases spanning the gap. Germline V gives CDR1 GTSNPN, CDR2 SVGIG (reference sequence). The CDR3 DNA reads TGTGCCTGGAGTGGAATCTCCTACAATGAGCAGTTCTTC. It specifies CAWSGISYNEQFF. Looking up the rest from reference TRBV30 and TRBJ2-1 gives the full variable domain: SQTIHQWPATLVQPVGSPLSLECTVEGTSNPNLYWYRQAAGRGLQLLFYSVGIGQISSEVPQNLSASRPQDRQFILSSKKLLLSDSGFYLCAWSGISYNEQFFGPGTRLTVL.

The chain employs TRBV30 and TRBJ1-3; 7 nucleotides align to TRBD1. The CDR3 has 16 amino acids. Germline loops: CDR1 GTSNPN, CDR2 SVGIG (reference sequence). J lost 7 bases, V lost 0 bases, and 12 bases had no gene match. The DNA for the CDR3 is TGTGCCTGGAGTGTACCCGGAGGGGGCTTTGGGAACACCATATATTTT. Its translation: CAWSVPGGGFGNTIYF.

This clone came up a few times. The CDR3 DNA reads TGTGCCAGCAGCCAAGCTGCAGGGTCTCCTGACACCGGGGAGCTGTTTTTT. Protein sequence: CASSQAAGSPDTGELFF. This chain connects TRBV14 to TRBJ2-2, with a possible D match to TRBD1 (5 bases). V was pared by 1 base and J by 3 bases, with 15 bases between. Germline values: CDR1 SGHDN, CDR2 FVKESK. The CDR3 is made up of 17 amino acids.

CDR3 coding DNA: TGCGCCAGCAGCGGAGGGACTAGCGGGTACCAAGAGACCCAGTACTTC. Protein: CASSGGTSGYQETQYF. This chain links TRBV5-1 with TRBJ2-5; 12 nucleotides line up with TRBD2. Germline assignment: CDR1 SGHRS and CDR2 YFSETQ. V gave up 4 bases and J gave up 0 bases; unmatched junction bases: 4. This CDR3 comprises 16 residues.

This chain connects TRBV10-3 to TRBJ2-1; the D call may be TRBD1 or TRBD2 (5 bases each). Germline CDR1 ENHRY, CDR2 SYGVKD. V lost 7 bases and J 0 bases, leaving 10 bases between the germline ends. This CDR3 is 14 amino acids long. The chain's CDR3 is CAIKGPNSYNEQFF. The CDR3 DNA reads TGTGCCATCAAGGGACCCAACTCCTACAATGAGCAGTTCTTC.

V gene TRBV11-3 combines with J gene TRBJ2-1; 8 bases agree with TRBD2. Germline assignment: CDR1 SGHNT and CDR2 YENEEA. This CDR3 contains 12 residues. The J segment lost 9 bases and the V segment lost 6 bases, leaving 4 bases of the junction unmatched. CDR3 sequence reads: CASSQREREQFF. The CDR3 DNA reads TGTGCCAGCAGTCAGCGGGAGCGTGAGCAGTTCTTC.

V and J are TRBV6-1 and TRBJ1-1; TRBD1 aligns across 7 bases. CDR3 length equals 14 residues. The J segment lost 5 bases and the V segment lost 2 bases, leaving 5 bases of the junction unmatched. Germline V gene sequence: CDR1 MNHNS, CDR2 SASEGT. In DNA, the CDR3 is TGTGCCAGCAGTGAATTCACAGGGGAGACTGAAGCTTTCTTT. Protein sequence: CASSEFTGETEAFF.

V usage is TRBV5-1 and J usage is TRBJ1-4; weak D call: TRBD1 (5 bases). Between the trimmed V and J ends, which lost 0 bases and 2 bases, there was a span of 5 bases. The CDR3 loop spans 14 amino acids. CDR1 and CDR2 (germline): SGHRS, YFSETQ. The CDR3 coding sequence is TGCGCCAGCAGCTTGGGACAGACTAATGAAAAACTGTTTTTT. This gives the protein CASSLGQTNEKLFF.

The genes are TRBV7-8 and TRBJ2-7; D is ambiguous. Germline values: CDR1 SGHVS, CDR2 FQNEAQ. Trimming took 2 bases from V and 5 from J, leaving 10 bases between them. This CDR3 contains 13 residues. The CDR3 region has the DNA TGTGCCAGCAGCTTAAGTCCCGCGAACGAGCAGTACTTC. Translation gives CASSLSPANEQYF.

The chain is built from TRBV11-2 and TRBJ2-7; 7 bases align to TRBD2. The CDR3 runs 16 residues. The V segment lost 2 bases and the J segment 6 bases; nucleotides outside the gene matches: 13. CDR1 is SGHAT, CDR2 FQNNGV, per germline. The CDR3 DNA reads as TGTGCCAGCAGCTTACGTCAGGGAGGGACTACTGGCGAGCAGTACTTC. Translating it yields CASSLRQGGTTGEQYF.

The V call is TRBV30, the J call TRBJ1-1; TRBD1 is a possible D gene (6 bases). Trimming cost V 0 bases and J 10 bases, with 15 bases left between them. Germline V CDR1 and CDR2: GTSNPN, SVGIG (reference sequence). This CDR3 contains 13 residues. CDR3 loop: CAWSVPSGTRAFF. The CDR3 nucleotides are TGTGCCTGGAGTGTACCATCCGGGACAAGAGCTTTCTTT. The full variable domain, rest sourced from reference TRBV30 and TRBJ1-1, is SQTIHQWPATLVQPVGSPLSLECTVEGTSNPNLYWYRQAAGRGLQLLFYSVGIGQISSEVPQNLSASRPQDRQFILSSKKLLLSDSGFYLCAWSVPSGTRAFFGQGTRLTVV.

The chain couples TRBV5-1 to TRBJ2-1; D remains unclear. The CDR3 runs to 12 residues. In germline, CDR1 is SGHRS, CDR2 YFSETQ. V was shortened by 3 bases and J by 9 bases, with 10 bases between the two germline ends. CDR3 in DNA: TGCGCCAGCAGCTCGGCATGGGGTGAGCAGTTCTTC. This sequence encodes CASSSAWGEQFF.

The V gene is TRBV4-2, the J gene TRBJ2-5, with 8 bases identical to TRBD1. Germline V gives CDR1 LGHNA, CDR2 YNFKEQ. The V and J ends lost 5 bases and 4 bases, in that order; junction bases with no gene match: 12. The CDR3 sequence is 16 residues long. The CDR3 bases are TGTGCCAGCAGCTACGGACAGGGCCGTATGTCAGAGACCCAGTACTTC. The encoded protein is CASSYGQGRMSETQYF.

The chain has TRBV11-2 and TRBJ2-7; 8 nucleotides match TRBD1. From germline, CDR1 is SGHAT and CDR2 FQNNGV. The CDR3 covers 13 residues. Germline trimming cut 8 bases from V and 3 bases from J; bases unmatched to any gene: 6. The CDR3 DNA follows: TGTGCCAGCGCCTTTGGACAGGGCTACGAGCAGTACTTC. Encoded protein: CASAFGQGYEQYF.

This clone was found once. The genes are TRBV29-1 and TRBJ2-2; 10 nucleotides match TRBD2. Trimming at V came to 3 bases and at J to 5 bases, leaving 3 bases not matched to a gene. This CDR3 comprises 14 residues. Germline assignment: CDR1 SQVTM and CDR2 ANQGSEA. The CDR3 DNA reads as TGCAGCGTTGATCTAGCGGGGGTGACCGGGGAGCTGTTTTTT. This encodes CSVDLAGVTGELFF.

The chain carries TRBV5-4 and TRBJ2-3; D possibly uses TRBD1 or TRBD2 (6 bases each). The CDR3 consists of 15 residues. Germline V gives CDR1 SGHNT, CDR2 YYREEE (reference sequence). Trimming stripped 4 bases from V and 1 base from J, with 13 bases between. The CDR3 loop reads CASSLRGARTDTQYF. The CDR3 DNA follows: TGTGCCAGCAGCCTAAGGGGGGCGCGCACAGATACGCAGTATTTT. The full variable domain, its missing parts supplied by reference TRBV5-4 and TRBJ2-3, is ETGVTQSPTHLIKTRGQQVTLRCSSQSGHNTVSWYQQALGQGPQFIFQYYREEENGRGNFPPRFSGLQFPNYSSELNVNALELDDSALYLCASSLRGARTDTQYFGPGTRLTVL.

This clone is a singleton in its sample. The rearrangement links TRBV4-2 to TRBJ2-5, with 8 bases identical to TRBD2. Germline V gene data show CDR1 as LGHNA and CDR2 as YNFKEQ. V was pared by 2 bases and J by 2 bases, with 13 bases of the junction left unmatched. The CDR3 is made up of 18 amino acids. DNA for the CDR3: TGTGCCAGCAGCCAACGTCAGACAACGGGCGGGGGGCAAGAGACCCAGTACTTC. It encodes CASSQRQTTGGGQETQYF.

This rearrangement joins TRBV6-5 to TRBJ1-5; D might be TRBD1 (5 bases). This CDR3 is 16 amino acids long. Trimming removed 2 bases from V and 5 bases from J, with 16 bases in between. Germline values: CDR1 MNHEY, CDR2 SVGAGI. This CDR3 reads CASSYTFSGAHQPQHF. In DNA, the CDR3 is TGTGCCAGCAGTTACACCTTCTCCGGGGCCCATCAGCCCCAGCATTTT.

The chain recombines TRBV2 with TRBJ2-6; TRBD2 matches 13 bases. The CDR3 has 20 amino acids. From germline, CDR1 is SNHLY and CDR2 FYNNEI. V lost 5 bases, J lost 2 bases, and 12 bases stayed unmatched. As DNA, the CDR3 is TGTGCCAGCAGTAGGTCAAGGACTAGCGGGAGAACCGCTGGGGCCAACGTCCTGACTTTC. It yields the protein CASSRSRTSGRTAGANVLTF.

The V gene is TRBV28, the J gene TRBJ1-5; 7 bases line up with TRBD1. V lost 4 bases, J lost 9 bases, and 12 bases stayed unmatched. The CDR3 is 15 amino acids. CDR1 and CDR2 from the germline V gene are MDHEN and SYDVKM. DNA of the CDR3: TGTGCCAGCAGTTCCCAGGGGGTATATTTGTCGCCCCAGCATTTT. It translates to CASSSQGVYLSPQHF.

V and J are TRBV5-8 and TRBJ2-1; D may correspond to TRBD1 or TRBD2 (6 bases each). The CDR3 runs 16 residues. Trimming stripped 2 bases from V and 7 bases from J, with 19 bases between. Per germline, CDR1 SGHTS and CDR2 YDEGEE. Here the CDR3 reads CASSFLTGARGNEQFF. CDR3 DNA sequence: TGTGCCAGCAGCTTTTTAACGGGGGCGCGAGGTAATGAGCAGTTCTTC.

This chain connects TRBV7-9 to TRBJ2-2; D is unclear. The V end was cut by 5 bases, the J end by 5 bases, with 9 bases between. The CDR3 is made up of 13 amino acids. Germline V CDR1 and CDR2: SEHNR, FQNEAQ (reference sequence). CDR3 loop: CASSQVITGELFF. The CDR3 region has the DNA TGTGCCAGCAGCCAGGTCATTACCGGGGAGCTGTTTTTT.